The source of this TCR beta chain is a study of blood T cell repertoires in COVID-19. Across the whole study: Sources were T cells, B-cell-depleted T cells, or PBMCs; the material itself was cDNA or gDNA.

Sequencing was performed with immunoSEQ multiplex PCR; in TCRdb, only in-frame clones are kept and a portion is missing. The top ten hold around 3.7% of the sample, which has a few hundred thousand clones, more than 65% seen once. This study enrolled people aged roughly 18 to 100 from approximately 24 US geographic areas. Allocation to cohorts depended on clinical history reported by the participants. Symptom resolution, clearance, or two negative PCRs marked donors in Cohort 3 as recovered. The clonotype comes from a man between 45 and 60 years old who had recovered from COVID-19. Input material: PBMCs or T cells enriched from blood (not recorded which).

CDR3 nucleotides: TGCGCCAGCAGCTTTACAGGGCAGGGTGGTGAAAAACTGTTTTTT. Amino acids: CASSFTGQGGEKLFF. The chain couples TRBV5-1 to TRBJ1-4; a weak D match, TRBD1 (6 bases). Trimming shortened V by 2 bases and J by 7 bases, and 15 bases separated the two germline ends. This CDR3 spans 15 amino acids. The germline V gene has CDR1 SGHRS and CDR2 YFSETQ.